The rows below give T cell receptor beta chains drawn from one sample of a study of blood T cells in healthy people across ages. Each CDR3 protein gets one entry after TCRdb re-called the 5' RACE reads with MiXCR. The repertoire holds around 790,000 distinct CDR3 sequences, approximately 48% seen once, with roughly 18% in the top ten. Specimen: blood. Receptor source: a man between 60 and 75 years old in good health. The CDR3 runs from the conserved cysteine through the conserved F or W.

J: TRBJ2-7
V: TRBV27
CDR3: CASSPETGGSYEQYF

J: .
V: TRBV4-3
CDR3: CASSQEWVLGLEQYF

J: TRBJ1-6
V: TRBV6-1
CDR3: CASSELMGQVLSPLHF

J: TRBJ1-2
V: TRBV7-9
CDR3: CASSLDSGRGYTF

J: TRBJ1-6
V: TRBV4-3
CDR3: CASSQARTNYNSPLHF

J: .
V: TRBV7-2
CDR3: CASSLTRGGAGETQYF

J: TRBJ2-2
V: TRBV7-9
CDR3: CASSTDIAGELFF

J: TRBJ2-1
V: TRBV20-1
CDR3: CSARAGTSGGAVYNEQFF

J: TRBJ2-6
V: TRBV4-3
CDR3: CASSPRLSGTAISGANVLTF

J: .
V: TRBV27
CDR3: CASSLYGYDSYEQYF

J: TRBJ2-1
V: TRBV6-5
CDR3: CAGSQGLAGVNEQFF

J: TRBJ2-5
V: TRBV28
CDR3: CASSLLGRAREQYF

J: TRBJ1-2
V: TRBV3-1
CDR3: CASSQDAAVHGYTF

J: TRBJ2-7
V: TRBV7-9
CDR3: CASSLGPEADEQYF

J: TRBJ2-7
V: TRBV18
CDR3: CASSRTSGGSSYEQYF

J: TRBJ2-5
V: TRBV5-1
CDR3: CASSLAYGSQETQYF

J: TRBJ2-1
V: TRBV6-2/TRBV6-3
CDR3: CASSYSRLLSEGRNEQFF

J: .
V: TRBV20-1
CDR3: CSARAVQGTYNEQYF

J: TRBJ2-5
V: TRBV20-1
CDR3: CSARGARDRGTETQYF

J: TRBJ2-7
V: TRBV11-2
CDR3: CASSSSRVESYEQYF

J: TRBJ2-3
V: TRBV29-1
CDR3: CSVERSGTDTQYF

J: TRBJ2-5
V: TRBV14
CDR3: CASSTRGIKETQYF

J: TRBJ1-2
V: TRBV20-1
CDR3: CSAPTGNGYTF

J: TRBJ2-4
V: TRBV7-2
CDR3: CASSSAGTGMKQYF

J: TRBJ2-5
V: TRBV20-1
CDR3: CSARVGQLGKDLRETQYF

J: TRBJ1-5
V: TRBV20-1
CDR3: CSARASGGDQPQHF

J: TRBJ1-1
V: TRBV7-2
CDR3: CASSLEGLSDDEAFF

J: TRBJ1-2
V: TRBV4-1
CDR3: CASSQDITGANYGYTF

J: TRBJ2-3
V: TRBV20-1
CDR3: CSARPGQGVGTQYF

J: TRBJ2-5
V: TRBV6-2/TRBV6-3
CDR3: CASSYYGKETQYF

J: TRBJ2-1
V: TRBV5-1
CDR3: CASSPINRDRDGVQFF

J: TRBJ2-7
V: TRBV27
CDR3: CASSLAGKIQQYF

J: TRBJ1-2
V: TRBV19
CDR3: CASRRAGGNYGYTF

J: TRBJ2-7
V: TRBV5-5
CDR3: CASSPLRANGGYEQYF

J: TRBJ2-1
V: TRBV7-2
CDR3: CASSLDGHSYNEQFF

J: TRBJ2-1
V: TRBV5-1
CDR3: CASSFGSRGTGVDEQFF

J: TRBJ2-7
V: TRBV10-1
CDR3: CASREVGGSEQYF

J: TRBJ2-5
V: TRBV24-1
CDR3: CATSGGREVQETRYF

J: TRBJ2-4
V: TRBV27
CDR3: CASTGTENIQYF

J: TRBJ2-1
V: TRBV20-1
CDR3: CSASGRGYNEQFF

J: TRBJ2-1
V: TRBV29-1
CDR3: CSVEDRRGSSYNEQFF

J: TRBJ2-1
V: TRBV4-2
CDR3: CASSQEEGQGADEQFF

J: TRBJ2-5
V: TRBV28
CDR3: CASSFTGTGDGETQYF

J: TRBJ1-5
V: TRBV12-3/TRBV12-4
CDR3: CASSRVWRQPQHF

J: TRBJ1-1
V: TRBV4-3
CDR3: CASSQGTGGPNTEAFF

J: TRBJ2-7
V: TRBV6-2/TRBV6-3
CDR3: CASSYWDRPYNEQYF

J: TRBJ2-7
V: TRBV9
CDR3: CASSASGGTYNEQYF

J: TRBJ1-5
V: TRBV7-8
CDR3: CASSLQTNGNQPQHF

J: TRBJ1-1
V: TRBV29-1
CDR3: CSVEIDRVDTEAFF

J: .
V: TRBV18
CDR3: CASSPPGTGTYEQYF

J: TRBJ2-7
V: TRBV7-2
CDR3: CASALETVNEQYF

J: TRBJ2-1
V: TRBV29-1
CDR3: CSVEDTRGRTEQFF

J: TRBJ2-3
V: TRBV7-2
CDR3: CASSFGSLREGTQYF

J: TRBJ2-4
V: TRBV9
CDR3: CASSVDSQKNIQYF